This T cell receptor beta chain was sequenced during a study of T cells in localized non-small cell lung cancer. General study findings and limits: Measurement of T cell clonality placed uninvolved adjacent lung highest, above the level in tumor. There was an association of higher blood T cell density with longer overall survival. Detection in adjacent lung was observed for a median 57 of the top 100 tumor clones. Multi-region tumor sequencing was not done, so intratumor heterogeneity could not be excluded.

Germline V gene lookup returns CDR1 LNHDA and CDR2 SQIVND (reference sequence). CDR3 length equals 15 residues. V trimming: 5 bases; J trimming: 0 bases; junction bases outside the gene matches: 7. Assay: immunoSEQ multiplex PCR; the TCRdb copy retains only in-frame clones and omits some. The table has around 26,000 clones, approximately 90% seen once. With regard to this clone: Its antigen is not identified.

This sequence was found in a female donor of 60 years or more with stage II squamous cell lung carcinoma. Source: peripheral blood, taken before any cancer treatment. This chain joins TRBV19 and TRBJ2-7; TRBD1 matches 7 bases. Here the CDR3 reads CASSYTGESSYEQYF. The CDR3 DNA sequence: TGTGCCAGTAGTTACACAGGGGAAAGCTCCTACGAGCAGTACTTC.